A single sample gave rise to the 21 T cell receptor beta chains below, sequenced in a study of cytomegalovirus exposure and HLA in healthy donors. PCR used 60 Vbeta primers and 13 Jbeta primers. Assay: immunoSEQ multiplex PCR; the TCRdb copy retains only in-frame clones and omits some. The table has 130,000 or so clones, around 75% seen once. What was sequenced was PBMCs. These receptors all stem from a man younger than 45 in good health and CMV-seronegative.

The chain joins TRBV6-5 to TRBJ1-2; TRBD1 aligns across 8 bases. Germline V gene data show CDR1 as MNHEY and CDR2 as SVGAGI. Trimming cost V 6 bases and J 8 bases; bases outside gene matches: 11. The CDR3 sequence is 14 residues long. This CDR3 is CASSSTGQGGGYTF. In DNA, the CDR3 is TGTGCCAGCAGCTCCACCGGACAGGGCGGAGGCTACACCTTC.

The chain uses TRBV5-1 and TRBJ2-3; TRBD2 matches at 7 bases. This CDR3 has 13 amino acids. Germline-derived CDR1 and CDR2 are SGHRS and YFSETQ. V lost 5 bases and J lost 3; bases outside the gene matches: 3. The CDR3 sequence: CASSRGGTDTQYF. Written as DNA, the CDR3 is TGCGCCAGCAGTCGGGGAGGGACAGATACGCAGTATTTT.

The chain recombines TRBV28 with TRBJ2-3; 7 nucleotides match TRBD2. Per the germline V gene, CDR1 is MDHEN and CDR2 is SYDVKM. Germline trimming cut 7 bases from V and 10 bases from J; bases unmatched to any gene: 8. CDR3 length equals 12 residues. The CDR3 spells CASTLREGAQYF. The CDR3 DNA sequence: TGTGCCAGCACCCTAAGGGAGGGCGCGCAGTATTTT.

V gene TRBV11-2 combines with J gene TRBJ2-7; no clear D. CDR1 and CDR2 from the germline V gene are SGHAT and FQNNGV. Trimming shortened V by 5 bases and J by 6 bases, and 14 bases separated the two germline ends. The CDR3 runs 13 residues. The CDR3 coding sequence is TGTGCCAGCAGCCCTGACCGACACACCGAGCAGTACTTC. It codes for CASSPDRHTEQYF. Full variable domain (missing parts from reference TRBV11-2 and TRBJ2-7): EAGVAQSPRYKIIEKRQSVAFWCNPISGHATLYWYQQILGQGPKLLIQFQNNGVVDDSQLPKDRFSAERLKGVDSTLKIQPAKLEDSAVYLCASSPDRHTEQYFGPGTRLTVT.

This chain joins TRBV5-6 and TRBJ2-7, with D perhaps matching TRBD1 (5 bases). Germline V lookup: CDR1 SGHDT, CDR2 YYEEEE. There are 13 residues in the CDR3. The germline V and J ends were trimmed by 0 bases and 3 bases, with 7 bases remaining between them. The CDR3 sequence: CASSLGQIYEQYF. In nucleotides, the CDR3 is TGTGCCAGCAGCTTGGGACAGATCTACGAGCAGTACTTC.

J is TRBJ2-1 and V is TRBV19, with 10 bases that match TRBD2. The CDR3 covers 15 residues. The ends lost 4 bases at V and 2 bases at J; junction bases unmatched: 2. CDR1 LNHDA and CDR2 SQIVND come from the germline V gene (reference sequence). CDR3 DNA sequence: TGTGCCAGTAGTACCACTAGCGGGGCCTACAATGAGCAGTTCTTC. This encodes CASSTTSGAYNEQFF. Drawing the rest from reference TRBV19 and TRBJ2-1, the complete variable domain is DGGITQSPKYLFRKEGQNVTLSCEQNLNHDAMYWYRQDPGQGLRLIYYSQIVNDFQKGDIAEGYSVSREKKESFPLTVTSAQKNPTAFYLCASSTTSGAYNEQFFGPGTRLTVL.

The rearrangement joins TRBV7-9 to TRBJ2-3; D is possibly TRBD1 (5 bases). CDR3 length: 15 amino acids. Germline V gives CDR1 SEHNR, CDR2 FQNEAQ (reference sequence). Between the trimmed V and J ends, which lost 4 bases and 3 bases, there was a span of 14 bases. The CDR3 DNA reads as TGTGCCAGCAGCTCCCAGGGCGCTAGGACAGATACGCAGTATTTT. Encoded protein: CASSSQGARTDTQYF.

The chain couples TRBV7-9 to TRBJ2-6; 11 nucleotides match TRBD1. The CDR3 contains 18 residues. Germline V gene lookup returns CDR1 SEHNR and CDR2 FQNEAQ (reference sequence). Germline trimming cut 5 bases from V and 0 bases from J; bases unmatched to any gene: 6. This CDR3 is CASSPRTGGHSGANVLTF. Written as DNA, the CDR3 is TGTGCCAGCAGCCCTCGGACAGGGGGCCACTCTGGGGCCAACGTCCTGACTTTC. The full variable domain, completed using reference TRBV7-9 and TRBJ2-6, is DTGVSQNPRHKITKRGQNVTFRCDPISEHNRLYWYRQTLGQGPEFLTYFQNEAQLEKSRLLSDRFSAERPKGSFSTLEIQRTEQGDSAMYLCASSPRTGGHSGANVLTFGAGSRLTVL.

This chain connects TRBV28 to TRBJ2-7, with 9 bases identical to TRBD1. Germline values: CDR1 MDHEN, CDR2 SYDVKM. This CDR3 region has 16 residues. J gave up 6 bases and V 5 bases, and 14 bases lay outside the gene matches. CDR3 residues: CASSEGAGTGYLEQYF. The CDR3 DNA reads TGTGCCAGCAGTGAAGGGGCCGGGACAGGGTATCTCGAGCAGTACTTC.

This clone was detected once. The chain recombines TRBV15 with TRBJ2-7; 7 bases are shared with TRBD2. Per germline, CDR1 LNHNV and CDR2 YYDKDF (reference sequence). V was pared by 5 bases and J by 4 bases, with 17 bases of the junction left unmatched. The CDR3 has 17 residues. The CDR3 nucleotides read TGTGCCACCAGCGGGGGGGACGGAAGGGGTAAAGAATACGAGCAGTACTTC. It yields the protein CATSGGDGRGKEYEQYF.

V gene TRBV6-4 combines with J gene TRBJ2-1, with 14 nucleotides matching TRBD2. V shed 5 bases and J 5 bases; nucleotides not matched to a gene: 5. The CDR3 runs to 16 residues. CDR1 and CDR2 (germline): MRHNA, SNTAGT. CDR3 nucleotides: TGTGCCAGCAGTCGCAAGACTAGCGGGGGGGACAATGAGCAGTTCTTC. Translation: CASSRKTSGGDNEQFF.

This rearrangement joins TRBV5-8 to TRBJ2-7; D not certain. V dropped 2 bases and J dropped 6 bases, with 6 bases sitting between them. CDR1 is SGHTS and CDR2 is YDEGEE in the germline V gene. The CDR3 runs 11 residues. The CDR3 protein is CASSFVREQYF. The CDR3 region has the DNA TGTGCCAGCAGCTTCGTTCGCGAGCAGTACTTC.

The V call is TRBV5-5, the J call TRBJ2-7; 11 nucleotides line up with TRBD2. The V gene end was trimmed by 5 bases and the J gene end by 4 bases; junction bases not matched to a gene: 8. Germline-derived CDR1 and CDR2 are SGHKS and YYEKEE (reference sequence). This CDR3 has 15 residues. The CDR3 DNA follows: TGTGCCAGCAGGGTTACTAGCGGGGGTCCGTACGAGCAGTACTTC. Its translation is CASRVTSGGPYEQYF. Variable domain in full (rest from reference TRBV5-5 and TRBJ2-7): DAGVTQSPTHLIKTRGQQVTLRCSPISGHKSVSWYQQVLGQGPQFIFQYYEKEERGRGNFPDRFSARQFPNYSSELNVNALLLGDSALYLCASRVTSGGPYEQYFGPGTRLTVT.

This clone was seen a handful of times. The CDR3 DNA is TGTGCCAGCAGTGAAGGCCGCGGACTAGCGGGCCCCAATGAGCAGTTCTTC. It specifies CASSEGRGLAGPNEQFF. This chain uses TRBV6-1 with TRBJ2-1, with 11 bases fitting TRBD2. The junction had 8 bases not matched to a gene; V was cut back by 1 base and J by 6 bases. The CDR3 covers 17 residues. Germline V gene data show CDR1 as MNHNS and CDR2 as SASEGT.

About this clone itself: One end of the junction is discordant with germline, which a read error may explain. The chain links TRBV27 to TRBJ2-4, with 7 bases lining up with TRBD1. Germline V gene data show CDR1 as MNHEY and CDR2 as SMNVEV (reference sequence). This CDR3 region has 14 residues. The CDR3 loop reads CASSLRDSKNSQYF. The CDR3, as DNA: TGTGCCAGCAGTCTACGGGACAGCAAAAACAGTCAGTACTTC.

A few counts support this clone. CDR3 coding DNA: TGCGCCAGCAGCTTCTTGGGACAGGGGCAAGAGACCCAGTACTTC. This sequence encodes CASSFLGQGQETQYF. The chain couples TRBV5-1 to TRBJ2-5; 10 bases are a match to TRBD1. V trimming: 2 bases; J trimming: 2 bases; junction bases outside the gene matches: 3. This CDR3 has 15 residues. Germline V gene lookup returns CDR1 SGHRS and CDR2 YFSETQ.

The chain combines TRBV7-9 with TRBJ2-1; TRBD2 is a possible D gene (5 bases). V was trimmed by 6 bases and J by 8 bases, leaving 20 bases between them. Germline assignment: CDR1 SEHNR and CDR2 FQNEAQ (reference sequence). The CDR3 extends over 15 amino acids. The CDR3 loop reads CASRSGSPADDEQFF. For the CDR3, the DNA is TGTGCCAGCAGGTCCGGGTCCCCAGCGGACGATGAGCAGTTCTTC.

The chain has TRBV4-3 and TRBJ2-7; 8 nucleotides align to TRBD1. J gave up 5 bases and V 1 base, and 4 bases lay outside the gene matches. This CDR3 region has 14 residues. Germline V CDR1 and CDR2: LGHNA, YSLEER. CDR3 DNA sequence: TGCGCCAGCAGCCAAGGGCAGGGGGCAGACGAGCAGTACTTC. This translates into CASSQGQGADEQYF.

As concerns this clone: Other DNA sequences from this sample encode an identical CDR3 as well. The chain joins TRBV7-2 to TRBJ1-1, with D tentatively TRBD1 (5 bases). The CDR3 is 15 amino acids. Germline lookup yields CDR1 SGHTA and CDR2 FQGNSA. Deletions cut 1 base from V and 1 base from J, with 10 bases between. The CDR3 region is CASSLVFDRNTEAFF. In DNA form, the CDR3 reads TGTGCCAGCAGCTTAGTGTTCGACAGGAACACTGAAGCTTTCTTT.

The V and J genes are TRBV18 and TRBJ1-4; D not resolved. The V gene lost 1 base and the J gene lost 3 bases, with 12 bases spanning the gap. This CDR3 is 16 amino acids long. CDR1 and CDR2 from the germline V gene are KGHSH and LQKENI. CDR3 loop: CASSPLARRANEKLFF. The CDR3 DNA reads as TGTGCCAGCTCACCACTGGCAAGGAGGGCTAATGAAAAACTGTTTTTT.

The V call is TRBV5-5, the J call TRBJ2-7; tentative D call: TRBD1 (6 bases). Germline V gives CDR1 SGHKS, CDR2 YYEKEE (reference sequence). Trimming took off 0 bases at V and 2 bases at J, with 12 bases between the two ends. This CDR3 contains 15 residues. CDR3 in DNA: TGTGCCAGCAGCTTGGATCCCAGGGGTACCTACGAGCAGTACTTC. Translating it yields CASSLDPRGTYEQYF.